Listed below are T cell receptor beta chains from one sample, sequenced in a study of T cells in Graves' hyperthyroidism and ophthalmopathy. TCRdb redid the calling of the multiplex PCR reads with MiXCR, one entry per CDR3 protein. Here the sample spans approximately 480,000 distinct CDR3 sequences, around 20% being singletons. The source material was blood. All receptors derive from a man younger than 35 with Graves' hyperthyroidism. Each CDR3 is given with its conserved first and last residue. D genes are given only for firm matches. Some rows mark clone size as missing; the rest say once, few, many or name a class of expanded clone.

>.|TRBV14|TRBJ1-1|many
CASSLVPTGTSKAEAFF
TGTGCCAGCAGCCTAGTTCCGACCGGGACCTCAAAAGCTGAAGCTTTCTTT
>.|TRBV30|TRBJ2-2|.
CAWSRSGELFF
TGTGCCTGGAGTCGGTCCGGGGAGCTGTTTTTT
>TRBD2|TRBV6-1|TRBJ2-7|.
CASRTGLAGANEQYF
TGTGCCAGCAGGACGGGACTAGCGGGGGCAAACGAGCAGTACTTC
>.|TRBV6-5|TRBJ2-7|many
CASSYSQTYEQYF
TGTGCCAGCAGTTACAGTCAGACCTACGAGCAGTACTTC
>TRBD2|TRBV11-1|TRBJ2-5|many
CASSPDLPGGTQYF
TGTGCCAGCAGCCCGGACTTGCCGGGAGGTACCCAGTACTTC
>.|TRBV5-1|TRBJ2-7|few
CASSLGPNYYEQYF
TGCGCCAGCAGCTTGGGACCAAACTACTACGAGCAGTACTTC
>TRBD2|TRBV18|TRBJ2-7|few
CASSPSLAGGLPYEQYF
TGTGCCAGCTCACCAAGCCTAGCGGGGGGACTTCCCTACGAGCAGTACTTC
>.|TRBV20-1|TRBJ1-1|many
CSAQRTANTEAFF
TGCAGTGCCCAGAGGACAGCCAACACTGAAGCTTTCTTT
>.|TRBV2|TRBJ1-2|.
CASSDAGVPGGYTF
TGTGCCAGCAGTGACGCCGGGGTTCCAGGTGGCTACACCTTC
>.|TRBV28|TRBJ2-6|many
CASIGAGAGANVLTF
TGTGCCAGTATTGGAGCAGGGGCTGGGGCCAACGTCCTGACTTTC
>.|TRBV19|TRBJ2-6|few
CASSTRGPSGANVLTF
TGTGCCAGTAGTACCAGGGGACCCTCTGGGGCCAACGTCCTGACTTTC
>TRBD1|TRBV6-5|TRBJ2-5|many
CASSYSGQALQETQYF
TGTGCCAGCAGTTATTCCGGACAGGCCCTCCAAGAGACCCAGTACTTC
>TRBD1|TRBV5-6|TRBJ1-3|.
CASSLDRGFSGNTIYF
TGTGCCAGCAGCTTGGACAGGGGGTTCTCTGGAAACACCATATATTTT
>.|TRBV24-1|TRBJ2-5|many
CATSDPNIQETQYF
TGTGCCACCAGTGACCCTAACATACAAGAGACCCAGTACTTC
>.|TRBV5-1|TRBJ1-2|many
CASSLLRDIKYGYTF
TGCGCCAGCAGCTTGTTGCGGGACATAAAGTATGGCTACACCTTC
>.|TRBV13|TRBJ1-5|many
CASSPRRHQPQHF
TGTGCCAGCAGCCCCCGCCGCCATCAGCCCCAGCATTTT
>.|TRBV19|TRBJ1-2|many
CASSSVAGYGYTF
TGTGCCAGTAGTTCGGTGGCAGGGTATGGCTACACCTTC
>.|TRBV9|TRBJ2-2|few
CASSVDTQATGELFF
TGTGCCAGCAGCGTAGACACACAGGCCACCGGGGAGCTGTTTTTT
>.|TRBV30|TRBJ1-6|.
CAWTSPTGGPDSPLHF
TGTGCCTGGACCTCGCCAACCGGGGGGCCTGACTCACCCCTCCACTTT
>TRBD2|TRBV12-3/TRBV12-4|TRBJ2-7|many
CASSSSPGLGMYEQYF
TGTGCCAGCAGCTCCTCCCCGGGACTAGGAATGTACGAGCAGTACTTC
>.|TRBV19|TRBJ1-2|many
CASSNWDLYGYTF
TGTGCCAGTAGTAATTGGGACCTCTATGGCTACACCTTC
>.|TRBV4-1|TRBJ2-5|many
CASSPSGTAERRGEQETQYF
TGCGCCAGCAGCCCTTCTGGGACAGCCGAACGGCGGGGGGAACAAGAGACCCAGTACTTC
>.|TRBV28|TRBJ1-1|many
CASSLWGVDFTEAFF
TGTGCCAGCAGTTTATGGGGGGTGGACTTTACTGAAGCTTTCTTT
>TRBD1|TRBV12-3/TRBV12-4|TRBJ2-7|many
CASSPQLGRGHNEQYF
TGTGCCAGCAGTCCTCAGCTGGGCAGGGGGCATAACGAGCAGTACTTC
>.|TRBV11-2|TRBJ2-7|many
CASSFPPDGGTLEQYF
TGTGCCAGCAGCTTCCCCCCGGACGGCGGGACTCTCGAGCAGTACTTC
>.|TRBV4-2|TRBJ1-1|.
CASSQEVAGIGRTMNTEAFF
TGTGCCAGCAGCCAAGAGGTCGCCGGCATCGGACGGACGATGAACACTGAAGCTTTCTTT
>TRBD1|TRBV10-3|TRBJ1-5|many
CAIRDRANQPQHF
TGTGCCATCAGGGACAGGGCTAATCAGCCCCAGCATTTT
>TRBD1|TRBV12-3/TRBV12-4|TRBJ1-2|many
CASSGGTASYGYTF
TGTGCCAGCAGTGGGGGGACAGCCTCCTATGGCTACACCTTC
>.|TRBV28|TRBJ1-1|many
CASSLGTSTEAFF
TGTGCCAGCAGTCTTGGGACGAGCACTGAAGCTTTCTTT
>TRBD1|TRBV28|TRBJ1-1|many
CASNQDRGIEAFF
TGTGCCAGCAATCAGGACAGGGGTATTGAAGCTTTCTTT
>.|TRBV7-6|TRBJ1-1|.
CASSLLRDGLNTEAFF
TGTGCCAGCAGCTTACTCCGGGACGGATTGAACACTGAAGCTTTCTTT
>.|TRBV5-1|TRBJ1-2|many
CASSWTPFGYGYTF
TGCGCCAGCAGCTGGACCCCGTTTGGCTATGGCTACACCTTC
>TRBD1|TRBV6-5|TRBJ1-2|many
CASSSGQGADYGYTF
TGTGCCAGCAGTTCGGGACAGGGGGCAGACTATGGCTACACCTTC
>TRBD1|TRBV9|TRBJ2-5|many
CASSVEGGPRETQYF
TGTGCCAGCAGCGTAGAAGGGGGCCCCCGGGAGACCCAGTACTTC
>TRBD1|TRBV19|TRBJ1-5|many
CASEQGAVQPQHF
TGTGCCAGCGAACAGGGGGCCGTTCAGCCCCAGCATTTT
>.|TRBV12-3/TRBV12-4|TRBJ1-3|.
CASSLEQGHSGNTIYF
TGTGCCAGCAGTTTAGAGCAGGGTCACTCTGGAAACACCATATATTTT
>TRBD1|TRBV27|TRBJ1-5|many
CASSESGQGDQPQHF
TGTGCCAGCAGCGAATCGGGCCAGGGGGATCAGCCCCAGCATTTT
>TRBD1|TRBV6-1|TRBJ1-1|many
CASSEQGATEAFF
TGTGCCAGCAGTGAACAGGGGGCCACTGAAGCTTTCTTT
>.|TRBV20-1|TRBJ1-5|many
CSASKGSQPQHF
TGCAGTGCTAGCAAAGGGTCCCAGCCCCAGCATTTT
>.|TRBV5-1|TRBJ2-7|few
CASSFRDGSYEQYF
TGCGCCAGCAGCTTCCGGGACGGTTCCTACGAGCAGTACTTC
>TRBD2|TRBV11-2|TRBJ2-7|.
CASSSIFSGSSYEQYF
TGTGCCAGCAGCTCAATCTTTAGCGGGAGCTCCTACGAGCAGTACTTC
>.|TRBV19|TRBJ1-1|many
CASSIEGWPEAFF
TGTGCCAGTAGTATTGAAGGGTGGCCTGAAGCTTTCTTT
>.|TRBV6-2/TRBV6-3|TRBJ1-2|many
CASNLGRNYGYTF
TGTGCCAGCAATCTTGGACGGAACTATGGCTACACCTTC
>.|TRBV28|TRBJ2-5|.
CASGRSQETQYF
TGTGCCAGCGGGCGGAGCCAAGAGACCCAGTACTTC
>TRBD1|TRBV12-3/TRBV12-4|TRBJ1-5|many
CASSLVSGGISNQPQHF
TGTGCCAGCAGTTTAGTGTCAGGGGGCATTAGCAATCAGCCCCAGCATTTT
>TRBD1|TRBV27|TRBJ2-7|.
CASSRYYRGKTYEQYF
TGTGCCAGCAGCCGATATTACAGGGGGAAGACCTACGAGCAGTACTTC
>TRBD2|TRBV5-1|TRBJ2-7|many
CASSPSSGSSYEQYF
TGCGCCAGCAGCCCGTCTAGCGGTAGCTCCTACGAGCAGTACTTC